These 23 T cell receptor beta chains originate from one sample sequenced in a study of cytomegalovirus exposure and HLA in healthy donors. The PCR used 60 Vbeta and 13 Jbeta primers. The data were produced by immunoSEQ multiplex PCR, yet TCRdb's version contains in-frame clones alone and is incomplete. The table lists 100,000 to 150,000 clones, 84% of them singletons. Sequenced sample: PBMCs. The receptors here all came from a man between 50 and 59 years old in good health and CMV-seronegative.

The chain uses TRBV6-5 and TRBJ2-3; D may be TRBD1 (5 bases). V was clipped by 8 bases and J by 11 bases, with 17 bases between them. The CDR3 runs to 12 residues. Germline V gene data show CDR1 as MNHEY and CDR2 as SVGAGI. The CDR3 region is CASRNRLGEQYF. CDR3 bases: TGTGCCAGCCGAAACAGGCTTGGGGAGCAGTATTTT.

The rearrangement uses TRBV29-1 and TRBJ2-7, with D possibly matching TRBD1 (6 bases). The CDR3 runs to 11 residues. Germline assignment: CDR1 SQVTM and CDR2 ANQGSEA. Trimming cost V 5 bases and J 6 bases, with 11 bases left between them. CDR3: CSVHTGSEQYF. DNA of the CDR3: TGCAGCGTTCATACAGGGAGCGAGCAGTACTTC.

The chain carries TRBV5-1 and TRBJ2-7; 12 nucleotides align to TRBD1. CDR3 length: 15 amino acids. J lost 6 bases, V lost 0 bases, and 4 bases had no gene match. Germline lookup yields CDR1 SGHRS and CDR2 YFSETQ. This CDR3 is CASSLAGTGGGEQYF. In DNA, the CDR3 is TGCGCCAGCAGCTTGGCCGGGACAGGGGGCGGCGAGCAGTACTTC. The variable domain in full, completed from reference TRBV5-1 and TRBJ2-7, reads KAGVTQTPRYLIKTRGQQVTLSCSPISGHRSVSWYQQTPGQGLQFLFEYFSETQRNKGNFPGRFSGRQFSNSRSEMNVSTLELGDSALYLCASSLAGTGGGEQYFGPGTRLTVT.

The genes are TRBV4-1 and TRBJ1-5, with 9 nucleotides matching TRBD1. V was pared by 3 bases and J by 3 bases, with 3 bases of the junction left unmatched. Germline CDR1 MGHRA, CDR2 YSYEKL. The length of the CDR3 is 15 residues. CDR3 region: CASSHLQGANQPQHF. In nucleotides, the CDR3 is TGCGCCAGCAGCCATCTACAGGGGGCCAATCAGCCCCAGCATTTT.

The chain has TRBV4-1 and TRBJ2-5, with 8 bases matching TRBD2. The J call may be mistaken, given a closer DNA end match to TRBJ2-7. The CDR3 runs to 15 residues. Germline V CDR1 and CDR2: MGHRA, YSYEKL. The CDR3 loop is CASSPGPSGSYEQYF. DNA of the CDR3: TGCGCCAGCAGCCCGGGGCCTAGCGGGTCCTACGAGCAGTACTTC.

This clone was recorded only once. This sequence joins TRBV5-1 and TRBJ2-7, with TRBD1 matching 8 bases. The junction had 5 bases not matched to a gene; V was cut back by 2 bases and J by 7 bases. The germline gives CDR1 SGHRS, CDR2 YFSETQ. The CDR3 is made up of 13 amino acids. The CDR3 DNA reads as TGCGCCAGCAGCTTCCAGGGGGCGGGGGAGCAGTACTTC. Translated: CASSFQGAGEQYF.

CDR3 nucleotide sequence: TGTGCCAGCTCTTGGGATGGGGGGGCCTACGAGCAGTACTTC. This gives the protein CASSWDGGAYEQYF. V usage is TRBV2 and J usage is TRBJ2-5, with 7 bases matching TRBD2. The end of the DNA fits TRBJ2-7 better, so the J call may be wrong. The CDR3 has 14 residues. Germline CDR1 SNHLY, CDR2 FYNNEI.

This chain links TRBV10-2 with TRBJ2-3; 11 bases are shared with TRBD2. From germline, CDR1 is WSHSY and CDR2 SAAADI. J gave up 0 bases and V 1 base, and 12 bases lay outside the gene matches. This CDR3 contains 20 residues. The chain's CDR3 is CASSEFASGGFSGSTDTQYF. CDR3 DNA sequence: TGCGCCAGCAGTGAGTTCGCTAGCGGGGGGTTCTCGGGTAGCACAGATACGCAGTATTTT.

The J gene is TRBJ2-7, the V gene TRBV9; 9 bases are a match to TRBD1. Trimming took 2 bases from V and 3 from J; bases not matched to a gene: 3. Germline lookup yields CDR1 SGDLS and CDR2 YYNGEE. The CDR3 has 14 amino acids. The CDR3 DNA reads TGTGCCAGCAGCGTCGGGACAGGGATCTACGAGCAGTACTTC. It specifies CASSVGTGIYEQYF.

This clone occurred once. The chain combines TRBV6-1 with TRBJ1-6; 8 bases match TRBD1. This CDR3 has 14 amino acids. Germline loops: CDR1 MNHNS, CDR2 SASEGT. V lost 6 bases, J lost 7 bases, and 5 bases stayed unmatched. For the CDR3, the DNA is TGTGCCAGCAGCCAGGGGGCCACCAATTCACCCCTCCACTTT. Its protein is CASSQGATNSPLHF.

The V and J genes are TRBV5-1 and TRBJ2-1; TRBD2 aligns across 12 bases. V lost 0 bases, J lost 5 bases, and 6 bases stayed unmatched. Germline V gene sequence: CDR1 SGHRS, CDR2 YFSETQ. This CDR3 is built from 17 residues. The DNA of the CDR3 is TGCGCCAGCAGCTTGGTAGCTAGCGGGGGGGGTAACAATGAGCAGTTCTTC. Amino acids: CASSLVASGGGNNEQFF.

This clone has only a few counts. V usage is TRBV2 and J usage is TRBJ2-4; TRBD1 is a possible D gene (6 bases). V was shortened by 1 base and J by 3 bases, with 16 bases between the two germline ends. The CDR3 runs 17 residues. CDR1 SNHLY and CDR2 FYNNEI come from the germline V gene. This CDR3 reads CASSEGFLRTDKNIQYF. The CDR3 DNA sequence: TGTGCCAGCAGTGAAGGGTTTTTAAGGACAGACAAAAACATTCAGTACTTC.

CDR3 coding DNA: TGTGCCTGGAATTTGGTGAGTGAAGCTTTCTTT. Translating it yields CAWNLVSEAFF. The rearrangement uses TRBV30 and TRBJ1-1, with D unclear. Trimming stripped 4 bases from V and 7 bases from J, with 10 bases between. The CDR3 sequence is 11 residues long. The germline V gene encodes CDR1 GTSNPN and CDR2 SVGIG (reference sequence). Together with reference TRBV30 and TRBJ1-1, the CDR3 gives the full variable domain: SQTIHQWPATLVQPVGSPLSLECTVEGTSNPNLYWYRQAAGRGLQLLFYSVGIGQISSEVPQNLSASRPQDRQFILSSKKLLLSDSGFYLCAWNLVSEAFFGQGTRLTVV.

The chain recombines TRBV6-1 with TRBJ2-5; D unclear. The J call is uncertain, as TRBJ2-7 better fits the DNA end. Germline V lookup: CDR1 MNHNS, CDR2 SASEGT. CDR3 length: 13 residues. CDR3 sequence (DNA): TGTGCCAGCAGTGATCCGCGCTCCTACGAGCAGTACTTC. The encoded protein is CASSDPRSYEQYF.

The chain carries TRBV4-1 and TRBJ2-2; 8 bases agree with TRBD1. The V gene's germline CDR1 is MGHRA and CDR2 YSYEKL. The V segment lost 2 bases and the J segment 0 bases; nucleotides outside the gene matches: 2. This CDR3 spans 16 amino acids. The CDR3 coding sequence is TGCGCCAGCAGCCAATGGACAGGGTCGAACACCGGGGAGCTGTTTTTT. The encoded protein is CASSQWTGSNTGELFF.

The V gene is TRBV7-3, the J gene TRBJ2-3; 10 bases match TRBD1. J was trimmed by 4 bases and V by 6 bases; bases with no gene match: 4. This CDR3 is built from 14 residues. Germline V gene sequence: CDR1 SGHTA, CDR2 FQGTGA. CDR3 bases: TGTGCCAGCAGGTACGGGACAGGGGCAGATACGCAGTATTTT. Translating it yields CASRYGTGADTQYF.

The gene calls are TRBV5-1 and TRBJ2-1; 9 bases align to TRBD2. The trim removed 2 bases at V and 9 bases at J, leaving 12 bases unmatched. The CDR3 is 16 amino acids. Germline-derived CDR1 and CDR2 are SGHRS and YFSETQ. For the CDR3, the DNA is TGCGCCAGCAGCTTCATAGGCGGGGGGGCGTCTGGTGAGCAGTTCTTC. This gives the protein CASSFIGGGASGEQFF.

The chain joins TRBV9 to TRBJ2-1, with D hard to call. CDR3 length: 12 amino acids. V lost 0 bases, J lost 9 bases, and 7 bases lay in between. The germline CDR1 and CDR2 sequences are SGDLS and YYNGEE. CDR3 in amino acids: CASSVESTEQFF. CDR3 nucleotides: TGTGCCAGCAGCGTAGAGAGTACTGAGCAGTTCTTC.

CDR3 sequence (DNA): TGTGCCAGCTACGGTAGGAACACTGAAGCTTTCTTT. Translating it yields CASYGRNTEAFF. The chain recombines TRBV6-5 with TRBJ1-1, with unresolved D. Per the germline V gene, CDR1 is MNHEY and CDR2 is SVGAGI. CDR3 length: 12 amino acids. With 8 bases removed from V and 1 base from J, the gap between germline ends came to 8 bases.

The chain uses TRBV6-1 and TRBJ1-5; 9 bases match TRBD1. Germline values: CDR1 MNHNS, CDR2 SASEGT. The length of the CDR3 is 14 residues. V was clipped by 7 bases and J by 6 bases; unmatched bases: 7. The CDR3 protein is CASIRTGEIQPQHF. For the CDR3, the DNA is TGTGCCAGCATAAGGACAGGGGAGATTCAGCCCCAGCATTTT.

This rearrangement joins TRBV7-9 to TRBJ2-1, with TRBD2 as a possible D gene (6 bases). The germline V gene has CDR1 SEHNR and CDR2 FQNEAQ (reference sequence). Trimming shortened V by 5 bases and J by 10 bases, and 12 bases separated the two germline ends. The CDR3 extends over 12 amino acids. CDR3 protein: CASSLGGDEQFF. CDR3 bases: TGTGCCAGCAGCCTGGGGGGAGACGAGCAGTTCTTC.

V usage is TRBV27 and J usage is TRBJ2-5; no firm D call. Germline V gives CDR1 MNHEY, CDR2 SMNVEV (reference sequence). V dropped 3 bases and J dropped 1 base, with 6 bases sitting between them. The CDR3 is 13 amino acids. For the CDR3, the DNA is TGTGCCAGCAGTTTGACAATCCAAGAGACCCAGTACTTC. This codes for CASSLTIQETQYF.

Here the CDR3 DNA reads TGTGCCTGGAGTTACAACCAGGGGGCATTTGGTCAGCCCCAGCATTTT. Translated: CAWSYNQGAFGQPQHF. The chain uses TRBV30 and TRBJ1-5; 8 positions agree with TRBD1. The length of the CDR3 is 16 residues. Germline V gene lookup returns CDR1 GTSNPN and CDR2 SVGIG (reference sequence). Trimming removed 2 bases from V and 6 bases from J; junction bases left unmatched: 12.